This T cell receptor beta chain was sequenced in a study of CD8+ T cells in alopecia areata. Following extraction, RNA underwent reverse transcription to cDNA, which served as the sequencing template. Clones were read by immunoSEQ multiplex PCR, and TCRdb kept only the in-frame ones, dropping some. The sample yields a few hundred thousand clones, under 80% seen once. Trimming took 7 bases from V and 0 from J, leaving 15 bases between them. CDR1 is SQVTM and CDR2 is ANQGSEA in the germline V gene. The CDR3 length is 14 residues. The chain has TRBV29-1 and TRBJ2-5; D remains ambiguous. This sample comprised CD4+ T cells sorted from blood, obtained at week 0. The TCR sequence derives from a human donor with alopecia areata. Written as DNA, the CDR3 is TGCAGCGCAAGCCTCCCTTCCTACCAAGAGACCCAGTACTTC. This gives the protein CSASLPSYQETQYF.